This T cell receptor (beta chain) was identified during a study of identical twins. The authors used template switching to add a universal primer site and gave cDNA unique molecular identifiers. TCRdb reprocessed the 5' RACE reads via MiXCR and lists one record per CDR3 protein. The profile shows 1.5 million to 2 million distinct CDR3 sequences, about 31% of them singletons. Among all donors, each was a healthy Caucasian. For this clonotype: Its target is unknown. At one end, the junction sequence differs from germline, possibly due to a read error.

Overall study results and limits: The same donors were not followed; conclusions instead depended on cross-sectional statistical analysis. Reduced insertions were recorded for abundant cord blood beta clonotypes, with no such pattern in memory repertoires.

The CDR3 has 13 residues. Per the germline V gene, CDR1 is MDHEN and CDR2 is SYDVKM. The source material was cord blood. The rearrangement joins TRBV28 to TRBJ2-1; D gene ambiguous. The sequence was collected from a newborn girl in good health. This chain's CDR3 is CASSLPAYNGQFF. In nucleotides, the CDR3 is TGTGCCAGCAGTTTACCGGCCTACAATGGGCAGTTCTTC.